Given below is one TCR beta chain in context. In this sample, this clonotype turned up many times. Its binding antigen is unknown. Base qualities are missing; no much larger clone stands one base away. The CDR3 numbers 15 residues from cysteine through phenylalanine. This entry keeps only the CDR3 DNA: 45 bases, framed from base 1. V loses 3 bases of germline sequence and J loses 6 bases, and the interval between the two ends is 15 bases. The germline V gene (reference sequence) provides CDR1 LNHNV and CDR2 YYDKDF. Stable Graves' hyperthyroidism was defined as the absence of progression to ophthalmopathy over 18 months of follow-up. Hyperthyroidism patients were aged 18 to 65 years and newly diagnosed, with disease duration of less than 2 months. Any patient with an uncontrolled infection, another autoimmune disease, pregnancy or lactation was excluded. Diagnoses relied on clinical symptoms, serum thyroxine and TRAb, thyroid ultrasound and orbital computed tomography. Ficoll-Paque density gradient centrifugation was used to isolate PBMCs from 8 to 10 ml of fresh peripheral blood. Total RNA was extracted using Trizol reagent, and RNA quality was assessed on an Agilent 2100 Bioanalyzer.

This entry belongs to a study of T cells in Graves' hyperthyroidism and ophthalmopathy (dated by TCRdb to the late 2010s). About the full investigation: Peripheral blood was sampled at the time of initial diagnosis, prior to any treatment. Thyroid tissue and blood T-cell repertoires from six Graves' hyperthyroidism patients were also compared in the study. Prospective prediction of ophthalmopathy was tested in an independent validation cohort consisting of roughly 20 hyperthyroidism patients and some 16 patients who later progressed to ophthalmopathy. To identify distinguishing TCR V-J signatures, a discovery cohort of about 100 patients was used, comprising 40 to 45 with Graves' ophthalmopathy and 57 with stable Graves' hyperthyroidism. The 100 discovery patients were randomly split 7:3 into training and test sets. Following sampling, methimazole starting at 30 mg daily was given to hyperthyroidism patients, and high-dose intravenous methylprednisolone was given to ophthalmopathy patients. The paper reports TCR Vbeta CDR3 sequencing of some 140 peripheral blood samples: around 45 ophthalmopathy, 70 to 85 hyperthyroidism and around 17 progressor patients.

The TCR beta CDR3 regions were amplified from RNA transcripts. For the first round of RT-PCR on the TCR CDR3, the HTBI primer set was used together with the Qiagen OneStep RT-PCR kit. A second multiplex PCR round built the libraries, followed by size selection and purification. Libraries were sequenced paired-end with 100 bp reads on an Illumina HiSeq2000. In the paper's pipeline: Raw data were processed with SOAPnuke, discarding reads with adapters, uncalled bases, mean Phred below 15, or no exact constant-primer or identifier match. COPE v1.2.5 was used to merge high-quality paired reads, and clonotypes were defined as unique nucleotide sequences. MiTCR v1.1 was used to align the clonotypes against IMGT TRBV, TRBD and TRBJ reference segments. The analysis was restricted to V-J combinations with a frequency above 0.0001, which together covered 99% to 99.2% of the repertoires. The TCS score was defined as F50 (clonal expansion) divided by E x V (chaos), with BLOSUM62-based TCRdist calculated between CDR3 peptides within each V-J. Welch's t-statistics and random forest reduced fewer than 600 V-J features to 13, which were used in a naive Bayes classifier (R e1071). The Morisita-Horn index was used to measure how similar the thyroid and blood repertoires were. TCRdb ran its own pipeline on the public reads, namely fastp trimming at Q25 and MiXCR clone calling, and kept in-frame beta chains. Under each unique CDR3 protein, matching rows form one entry showing the most common genes and DNA. It is TCRdb's table, rather than the study itself, that gives the V and J calls and clone size. This sample holds about 840,000 distinct CDR3 sequences; around 38% were observed only once. The biggest ten clones account for roughly 8.3% of the sample.

What the research found in general, with its limitations: A 13 V-J signature model separated ophthalmopathy from stable hyperthyroidism, with approximately 86% sensitivity and about 81% specificity in cross-validation and 80%/75% in testing. Sample size was not statistically predetermined, and blinding of investigators to group allocation was not performed. During validation, the model predicted progression to ophthalmopathy a median of around six months ahead of onset, with just under 71% sensitivity and 72.22% specificity. Blood samples also contained most of the expanded thyroid clonotypes (frequency above 0.001), which suggests that blood repertoires may reflect thyroid immune responses.

Recombination connected TRBV15 to TRBJ1-5; possibly the D gene is TRBD1, per 6 matching bases. The origin of this receptor is a man between 18 and 29 years old with Graves' hyperthyroidism. Sequencing used blood. The nucleotide sequence is given as TGTGCCACCAGCAGGACGCAGGGGCCAGGTCAGCCCCAGCATTTT. Its translation is CATSRTQGPGQPQHF.